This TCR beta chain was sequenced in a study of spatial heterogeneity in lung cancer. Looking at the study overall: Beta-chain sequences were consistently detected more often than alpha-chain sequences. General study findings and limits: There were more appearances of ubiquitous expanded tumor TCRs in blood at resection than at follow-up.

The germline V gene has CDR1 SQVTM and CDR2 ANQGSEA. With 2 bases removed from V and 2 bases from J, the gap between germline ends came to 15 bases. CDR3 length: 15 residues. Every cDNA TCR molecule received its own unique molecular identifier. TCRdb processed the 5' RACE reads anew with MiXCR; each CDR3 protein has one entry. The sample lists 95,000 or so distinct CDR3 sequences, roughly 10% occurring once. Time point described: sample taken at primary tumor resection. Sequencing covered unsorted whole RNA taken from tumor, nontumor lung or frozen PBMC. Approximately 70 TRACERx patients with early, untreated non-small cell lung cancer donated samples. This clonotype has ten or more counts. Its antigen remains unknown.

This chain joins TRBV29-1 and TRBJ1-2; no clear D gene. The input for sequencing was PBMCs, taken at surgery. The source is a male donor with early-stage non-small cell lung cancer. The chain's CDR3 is CSVEPRLSANYGYTF. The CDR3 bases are TGCAGCGTTGAACCACGACTTTCAGCAAACTATGGCTACACCTTC.